What follows is one T cell receptor (beta chain) and its context. What it recognizes is unknown. The assay was immunoSEQ multiplex PCR, and TCRdb's table has in-frame clones only and misses some. The top ten clones hold around 1.4% of a sample with about 73,000 clones, roughly 75% of them seen once. Average purity of the negatively selected CD4+ T cells was 97.7%. Germline assignment: CDR1 GTSNPN and CDR2 SVGIG (reference sequence). The V and J ends lost 0 bases and 0 bases, in that order; junction bases with no gene match: 1. The CDR3 runs 15 residues. This entry is derived from a study of T cell repertoires and HLA-DP antigens. On the study more broadly: In vitro CD4+ alloreactivity was against HeLa-presented HLA-DP. Average DNA input: around 200 ng for CD137+CD4+ sorts, 1,200 ng pre-culture.

General study points: Total CD4+ responders were stimulated by HeLa antigen-presenting cells.

This sequence joins TRBV30 and TRBJ2-1, with 8 bases lining up with TRBD2. The source of this sequence is a man in his fifties or sixties in good health and CMV-seronegative. The sequencing input was CD4+ T cells from PBMCs. The CDR3 bases are TGTGCCTGGAGTGTTACTAGCGGCTCCTACAATGAGCAGTTCTTC. Translated: CAWSVTSGSYNEQFF.